This T cell receptor beta chain was identified during a study of T cell repertoires in cytomegalovirus infection. TCRdb reprocessed the reads with MiXCR, giving one entry per CDR3 protein. Here the sample spans 150,000 to 200,000 distinct CDR3 sequences, around 14% being singletons. The ends were cut back, 4 bases at V and 5 bases at J, with 17 bases in the middle. CDR1 LNHNV and CDR2 YYDKDF come from the germline V gene (reference sequence). The CDR3 has 15 residues. Sequencing was carried out using PBMCs. The TCR sequence derives from a human donor in good health (CMV status not recorded). Some clones in this sample may be carry-over from other donors' samples. The V call is TRBV15, the J call TRBJ1-1; D unclear. The CDR3 DNA sequence: TGTGCCACCAGCACCCATCAAGGAAGGTGGACTGAAGCTTTCTTT. Translating it yields CATSTHQGRWTEAFF. The whole variable domain, filled in from reference TRBV15 and TRBJ1-1, reads DAMVIQNPRYQVTQFGKPVTLSCSQTLNHNVMYWYQQKSSQAPKLLFHYYDKDFNNEADTPDNFQSRRPNTSFCFLDIRSPGLGDTAMYLCATSTHQGRWTEAFFGQGTRLTVV.